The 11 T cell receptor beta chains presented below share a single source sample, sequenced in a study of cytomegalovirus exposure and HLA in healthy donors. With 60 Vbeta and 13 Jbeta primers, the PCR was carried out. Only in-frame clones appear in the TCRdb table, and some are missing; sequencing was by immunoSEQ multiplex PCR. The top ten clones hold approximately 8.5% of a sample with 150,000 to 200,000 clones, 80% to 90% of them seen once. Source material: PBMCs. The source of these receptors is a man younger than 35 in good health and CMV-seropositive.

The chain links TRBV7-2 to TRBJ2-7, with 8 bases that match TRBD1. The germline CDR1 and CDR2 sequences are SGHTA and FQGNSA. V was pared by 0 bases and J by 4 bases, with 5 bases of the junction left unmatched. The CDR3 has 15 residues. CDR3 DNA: TGTGCCAGCAGCTTAGCGTGGCGACAGGGGTACGAGCAGTACTTC. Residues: CASSLAWRQGYEQYF.

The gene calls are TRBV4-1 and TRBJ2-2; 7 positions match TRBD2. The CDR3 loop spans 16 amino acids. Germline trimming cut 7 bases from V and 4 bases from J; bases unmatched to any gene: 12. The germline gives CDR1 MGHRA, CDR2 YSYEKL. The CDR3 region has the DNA TGCGCCAGCACTAAAGGATTCGGGGGGATCACCGGGGAGCTGTTTTTT. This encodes CASTKGFGGITGELFF.

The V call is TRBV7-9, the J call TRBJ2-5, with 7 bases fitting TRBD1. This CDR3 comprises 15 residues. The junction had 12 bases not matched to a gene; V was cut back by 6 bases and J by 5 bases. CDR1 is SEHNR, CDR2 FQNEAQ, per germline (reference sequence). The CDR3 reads CASSRGKGAVETQYF. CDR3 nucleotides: TGTGCCAGCAGTCGGGGCAAGGGGGCGGTTGAGACCCAGTACTTC.

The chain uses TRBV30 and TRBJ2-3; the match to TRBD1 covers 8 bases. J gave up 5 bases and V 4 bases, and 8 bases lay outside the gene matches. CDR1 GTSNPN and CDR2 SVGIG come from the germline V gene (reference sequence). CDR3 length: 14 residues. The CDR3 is CAWNRDRNEDTQYF. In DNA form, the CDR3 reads TGTGCCTGGAACCGGGACAGGAATGAAGATACGCAGTATTTT.

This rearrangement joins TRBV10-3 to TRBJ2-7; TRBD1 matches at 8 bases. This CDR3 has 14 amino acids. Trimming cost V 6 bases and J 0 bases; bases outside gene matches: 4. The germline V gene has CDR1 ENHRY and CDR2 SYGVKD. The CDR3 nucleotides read TGTGCCATCAGACGGACAGGGAGCTCCTACGAGCAGTACTTC. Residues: CAIRRTGSSYEQYF.

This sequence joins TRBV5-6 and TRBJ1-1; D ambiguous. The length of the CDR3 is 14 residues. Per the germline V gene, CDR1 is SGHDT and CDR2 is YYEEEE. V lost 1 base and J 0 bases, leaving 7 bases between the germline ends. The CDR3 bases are TGTGCCAGCAGCTTGATCTTCGTGAACACTGAAGCTTTCTTT. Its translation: CASSLIFVNTEAFF.

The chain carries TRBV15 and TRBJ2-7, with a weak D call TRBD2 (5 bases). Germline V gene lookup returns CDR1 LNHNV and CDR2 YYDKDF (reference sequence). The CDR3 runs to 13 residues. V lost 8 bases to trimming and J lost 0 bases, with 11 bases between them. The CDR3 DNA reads TGTGCCACCGCGCCGGGGATCTCCTACGAGCAGTACTTC. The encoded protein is CATAPGISYEQYF.

DNA for the CDR3: TGTGCCAGCAGCTGGAGGGGTAATAATTCACCCCTCCACTTT. Amino acid sequence: CASSWRGNNSPLHF. The chain recombines TRBV7-9 with TRBJ1-6, with D perhaps TRBD1 (5 bases). The length of the CDR3 is 14 residues. Looked up from germline, CDR1 is SEHNR and CDR2 is FQNEAQ (reference sequence). With 4 bases removed from V and 5 bases from J, the gap between germline ends came to 9 bases.

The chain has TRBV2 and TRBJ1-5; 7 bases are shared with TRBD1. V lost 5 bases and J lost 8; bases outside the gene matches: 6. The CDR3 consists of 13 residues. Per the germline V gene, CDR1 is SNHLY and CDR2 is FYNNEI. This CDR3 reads CASSPTGDEPQHF. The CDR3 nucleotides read TGTGCCAGCAGTCCAACAGGGGATGAGCCCCAGCATTTT.

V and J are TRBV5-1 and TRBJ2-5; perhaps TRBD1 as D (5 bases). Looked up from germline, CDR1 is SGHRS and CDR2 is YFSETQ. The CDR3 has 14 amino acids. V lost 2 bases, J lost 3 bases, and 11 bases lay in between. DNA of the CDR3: TGCGCCAGCAGCTTTCAGGGCGCCGAAGAGACCCAGTACTTC. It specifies CASSFQGAEETQYF.

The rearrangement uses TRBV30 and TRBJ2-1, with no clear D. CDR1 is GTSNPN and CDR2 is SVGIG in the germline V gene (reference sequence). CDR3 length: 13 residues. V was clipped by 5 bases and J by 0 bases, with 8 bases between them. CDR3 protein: CAWRPSSYNEQFF. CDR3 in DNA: TGTGCCTGGCGTCCGAGCTCCTACAATGAGCAGTTCTTC.